These T cell receptor beta chains were read from a single sample in a study of CD8 T cells in Susac syndrome. MiXCR, run by TCRdb on the immunoSEQ multiplex PCR reads, gives a single entry per CDR3 protein. The sample consists of approximately 100,000 distinct CDR3 sequences, about nine tenths of them appearing once. Sequenced input: CD4+ T cells from PBMCs. Every receptor here comes from a human donor in good health. Both conserved end residues are part of each CDR3. The D gene is left open where the match is weak. Expanded clones are given a class, and other clones once, few, many or no size at all.

-,TRBJ2-1,-,TRBV12-3/TRBV12-4,CASSLTSSYNEQFF,TGTGCCAGCAGTCTGACTAGTTCCTACAATGAGCAGTTCTTC
-,TRBJ2-1,-,TRBV3-1,CASSQVAGSRGEQFF,TGTGCCAGCAGCCAAGTGGCGGGAAGTCGTGGTGAGCAGTTCTTC
-,TRBJ1-5,-,TRBV5-5,CASAGGFNNQPQHF,TGTGCCAGTGCTGGGGGTTTTAACAATCAGCCCCAGCATTTT
-,TRBJ1-5,-,TRBV19,CASKNRPNSNQPQHF,TGTGCCAGTAAGAACCGGCCAAATAGCAATCAGCCCCAGCATTTT
-,TRBJ2-7,-,TRBV7-9,CASKADSSKFYEQYF,TGTGCCAGTAAAGCGGACAGTTCGAAATTCTACGAGCAGTACTTC
-,TRBJ1-2,once,TRBV20-1,CSARVAGDYGYTF,TGCAGTGCTAGGGTGGCAGGGGACTATGGCTACACCTTC
TRBD1,TRBJ1-1,-,TRBV12-3/TRBV12-4,CASSGGGQANTEAFF,TGTGCCAGCAGCGGGGGCGGACAGGCAAACACTGAAGCTTTCTTT
-,TRBJ1-5,-,TRBV29-1,CSVDLGLGQPQHF,TGCAGCGTTGACCTAGGGCTTGGGCAGCCCCAGCATTTT
TRBD1,TRBJ2-6,-,TRBV5-1,CASRQGTGGAGANVLTF,TGCGCCAGCAGACAAGGGACAGGGGGCGCTGGGGCCAACGTCCTGACTTTC
TRBD1,TRBJ2-3,-,TRBV24-1,CATSPGDRSTDTQYF,TGTGCCACCAGCCCCGGGGACAGAAGCACAGATACGCAGTATTTT
TRBD2,TRBJ2-3,-,TRBV20-1,CSARASGTSGRKTDTQYF,TGCAGTGCTAGAGCCTCCGGGACTAGCGGGAGAAAGACAGATACGCAGTATTTT
-,TRBJ2-1,-,TRBV19,CASSIDRSVRFF,TGTGCCAGTAGTATAGATCGGAGTGTTCGGTTCTTC
-,TRBJ2-2,-,TRBV18,CASSPRQAPAGELFF,TGTGCCAGCTCACCACGCCAGGCGCCCGCCGGGGAGCTGTTTTTT
TRBD1,TRBJ2-7,-,TRBV5-1,CASSATGVEQYF,TGCGCCAGCAGCGCGACAGGGGTTGAGCAGTACTTC
-,TRBJ2-6,-,TRBV18,CASSPAQGTSGANVLTF,TGTGCCAGCTCACCGGCACAGGGTACCTCTGGGGCCAACGTCCTGACTTTC
TRBD1,TRBJ1-4,-,TRBV2,CASSRDRTTNEKLFF,TGTGCCAGCAGCAGGGACAGAACAACTAATGAAAAACTGTTTTTT
TRBD1,TRBJ2-7,-,TRBV7-9,CASSFTGQGYEQYF,TGTGCCAGCAGCTTCACGGGACAGGGGTACGAGCAGTACTTC
-,TRBJ1-1,-,TRBV13,CASSLDVGENTEAFF,TGTGCCAGCAGCTTAGATGTGGGAGAGAACACTGAAGCTTTCTTT
TRBD1,TRBJ1-1,-,TRBV6-6,CASSYSTTTGVTEAFF,TGTGCCAGCAGTTACTCGACAACTACAGGGGTGACTGAAGCTTTCTTT
-,TRBJ1-4,-,TRBV28,CASYDRRTRNEKLFF,TGTGCCAGCTATGATCGGAGGACGAGGAATGAAAAACTGTTTTTT
TRBD2,TRBJ2-7,-,TRBV20-1,CSAKGLGSTSGRGEQYF,TGCAGTGCTAAAGGATTGGGCTCGACTAGCGGTCGCGGCGAGCAGTACTTC
-,TRBJ2-3,-,TRBV3-1,CASSQDGVVSDTQYF,TGTGCCAGCAGCCAAGATGGGGTGGTGTCAGATACGCAGTATTTT
TRBD1,TRBJ1-6,-,TRBV25-1,CASSEYPTQQGAKNSPLHF,TGTGCCAGCAGTGAATACCCGACCCAACAGGGGGCTAAGAATTCACCCCTCCACTTT
-,TRBJ1-5,-,TRBV13,CASSEKGRNQPQHF,TGTGCCAGCAGCGAGAAGGGGAGAAATCAGCCCCAGCATTTT
-,TRBJ2-7,-,TRBV27,CASSPSRTYEQYF,TGTGCCAGCAGTCCTTCCAGGACCTACGAGCAGTACTTC
-,TRBJ2-7,-,TRBV7-8,CASSLAGAGDEQYF,TGTGCCAGCAGCTTAGCCGGGGCCGGTGACGAGCAGTACTTC
-,TRBJ1-6,-,TRBV14,CASSQNYRGAGRKSSPLHF,TGTGCCAGCAGCCAGAACTATCGTGGGGCCGGACGCAAGAGTTCACCCCTCCACTTT